This is a list of T cell receptor beta chains from one sample in a study of cytomegalovirus exposure and HLA in healthy donors. Measured with immunoSEQ multiplex PCR; TCRdb has only the in-frame clones, and not every one. The table shows around 140,000 clones, with about 75% occurring only once. Specimen: PBMCs. These receptors came from a man aged 25 to 45 in good health and CMV-seronegative. The CDR3 runs from the conserved cysteine through the conserved F or W.

v_call	j_call	cdr3_aa
TRBV19	TRBJ1-2	CASSIQDSLNYGYTF
TRBV28	TRBJ1-1	CASSSPGNTEAFF
TRBV11-3	TRBJ2-3	CASSSSPGGNTQYF
TRBV5-1	TRBJ2-7	CASSPDRGYEQYF
TRBV11-3	TRBJ2-2	CASSSGGADTGELFF
TRBV6-1	TRBJ1-2	CASSEAGTAKGYTF
TRBV4-2	TRBJ1-2	CASSQGTAEADGYTF
TRBV2	TRBJ2-2	CASSELGGQGPNTGELFF
TRBV6-1	TRBJ1-3	CASSEIGSSGNTIYF
TRBV5-1	TRBJ2-6	CASSLNQGGSSGANVLTF
TRBV30	TRBJ2-5	CAWSVLAGIETQYF
TRBV18	TRBJ1-1	CASSPNRVRGTEAFF
TRBV5-5	TRBJ1-2	CASSYPGTGGMGGYTF
TRBV27	TRBJ1-5	CASSQTEPYNQPQHF
TRBV6-6	TRBJ1-1	CASREPGQEAFF
TRBV11-2	TRBJ2-1	CASSFGTSGNYNEQFF
TRBV4-1	TRBJ2-5	CASSQVTRGVQETQYF
TRBV7-2	TRBJ2-5	CASSLGPLRAEQETQYF
TRBV9	TRBJ2-7	CASSPSGLAGVEQYF
TRBV29-1	TRBJ1-2	CSVPPIASGGNGYTF
TRBV7-2	TRBJ2-7	CASSRDMSPTYEQYF
TRBV19	TRBJ2-7	CASSRGQGAGEQYF
TRBV4-2	TRBJ1-2	CASSQERGGYYGYTF
TRBV18	TRBJ2-5	CASSPPEVQETQYF
TRBV5-1	TRBJ2-5	CASSSEGHTQETQYF
TRBV6-1	TRBJ2-1	CASSESGGARLGEQFF
TRBV7-9	TRBJ2-7	CSSSFPGQGRPEQYF
TRBV27	TRBJ2-7	CASAAPRGRAENEQYF
TRBV28	TRBJ1-2	CASSGDRGGYGYTF
TRBV19	TRBJ2-6	CASRWTGGSGANVLTF
TRBV6-5	TRBJ1-3	CASSYSMAAGNTIYF
TRBV7-2	TRBJ2-5	CASSLQGHQETQYF
TRBV5-8	TRBJ1-3	CASSLWEGASGNTIYF
TRBV4-1	TRBJ1-2	CASSQERWAASYTF
TRBV19	TRBJ1-6	CASAGTGGESYNSPLHF
TRBV5-6	TRBJ2-7	CASSSDRGLRYEQYF
TRBV5-4	TRBJ2-1	CASSLAWQGSNEQFF
TRBV2	TRBJ2-7	CASSDADRGYEQYF
TRBV5-6	TRBJ2-1	CASSLASGRGSEQFF
TRBV5-1	TRBJ2-5	CASSSGTSGRGETQYF
TRBV18	TRBJ1-1	CASSLGQVMDTEAFF